The 24 T cell receptor beta chains presented below share a single source sample, sequenced in a study of blood T cell repertoires in COVID-19. Clones were read by immunoSEQ multiplex PCR, and TCRdb kept only the in-frame ones, dropping some. The sample lists more than 85,000 clones, 82% seen once, with 10% in the top ten. The sequencing sample was made of peripheral blood. The receptors shown here come from a man between 65 and 85 years old with acute or convalescent COVID-19.

This clone was observed at least ten times. The V and J genes are TRBV30 and TRBJ1-2; perhaps TRBD1 as D (5 bases). From germline, CDR1 is GTSNPN and CDR2 SVGIG (reference sequence). Trimming shortened V by 0 bases and J by 5 bases, and 16 bases separated the two germline ends. CDR3 length equals 15 residues. Written as DNA, the CDR3 is TGTGCCTGGAGTGTACAGGCTTCCCCCCTTTATGGCTACACCTTC. Amino acids: CAWSVQASPLYGYTF.

The rearrangement links TRBV28 to TRBJ1-1, with a tentative D call TRBD1 (6 bases). This CDR3 region has 14 residues. Germline-derived CDR1 and CDR2 are MDHEN and SYDVKM. Trimming shortened V by 3 bases and J by 1 base, and 9 bases separated the two germline ends. CDR3 region: CASSFPTGNTEAFF. The CDR3 DNA reads as TGTGCCAGCAGTTTCCCGACAGGGAACACTGAAGCTTTCTTT. Drawing the rest from reference TRBV28 and TRBJ1-1, the complete variable domain is DVKVTQSSRYLVKRTGEKVFLECVQDMDHENMFWYRQDPGLGLRLIYFSYDVKMKEKGDIPEGYSVSREKKERFSLILESASTNQTSMYLCASSFPTGNTEAFFGQGTRLTVV.

Remarks on this clone: The same CDR3 also results from other DNA sequences found in this sample. V usage is TRBV12-3 or TRBV12-4 and J usage is TRBJ2-1; possible D gene TRBD1, 6 bases. The CDR3 is made up of 13 amino acids. V was trimmed by 1 base and J by 6 bases, leaving 7 bases between them. The CDR3 region has the DNA TGTGCCAGCAGTTTAGGGGGGCCCAATGAGCAGTTCTTC. It yields the protein CASSLGGPNEQFF.

This rearrangement joins TRBV19 to TRBJ1-2; 12 bases are a match to TRBD1. Germline V lookup: CDR1 LNHDA, CDR2 SQIVND (reference sequence). Trimming removed 11 bases from V and 5 bases from J; junction bases left unmatched: 12. CDR3 length: 15 amino acids. The CDR3 DNA sequence: TGTGCCTCCGATCCGGGACAGGGGGCGTTTTATGGCTACACCTTC. Amino acid sequence: CASDPGQGAFYGYTF.

This clone is a singleton in its sample. The CDR3 sequence: CASSMGQGARALGQFF. The DNA for the CDR3 is TGTGCCAGCAGCATGGGACAGGGGGCGAGAGCACTGGGGCAGTTCTTC. This chain connects TRBV7-6 to TRBJ2-1; TRBD1 matches at 12 bases. Germline-derived CDR1 and CDR2 are SGHVS and FNYEAQ. The CDR3 is 16 amino acids. V was clipped by 5 bases and J by 12 bases; unmatched bases: 14.

The gene calls are TRBV4-2 and TRBJ1-2, with D possibly being TRBD1 (5 bases). The CDR3 runs to 14 residues. Looked up from germline, CDR1 is LGHNA and CDR2 is YNFKEQ. Trimming pared 5 bases from V and 4 bases from J, leaving 14 bases between. The CDR3 here is CASSFDLGPYGYTF. The CDR3 DNA is TGTGCCAGCAGCTTCGACCTGGGGCCCTATGGCTACACCTTC.

This sequence joins TRBV7-2 and TRBJ2-2, with TRBD1 matching over 8 bases. The CDR3 is 16 amino acids. Germline V gives CDR1 SGHTA, CDR2 FQGNSA. V dropped 2 bases and J dropped 1; count of bases not matched to a gene: 3. CDR3 loop: CASSLRTGMNTGELFF. The CDR3 nucleotides are TGTGCCAGCAGCTTAAGGACAGGGATGAACACCGGGGAGCTGTTTTTT.

The rearrangement uses TRBV6-5 and TRBJ1-1; D uncertain. Germline loops: CDR1 MNHEY, CDR2 SVGAGI. CDR3 size: 13 residues. Trimming took off 0 bases at V and 8 bases at J, with 10 bases between the two ends. CDR3 region: CASSYSRRAEAFF. The CDR3 region has the DNA TGTGCCAGCAGTTACTCTAGGAGGGCCGAAGCTTTCTTT.

The chain joins TRBV2 to TRBJ2-7; D might be TRBD2 (6 bases). The CDR3 is made up of 14 amino acids. Germline values: CDR1 SNHLY, CDR2 FYNNEI. Trimming removed 1 base at V and 4 bases at J, with 11 bases between. Here the CDR3 DNA reads TGTGCCAGCAGTGAAGGGGAGGTACGGTACGAGCAGTACTTC. Translated, it gives CASSEGEVRYEQYF.

This chain joins TRBV6-5 and TRBJ2-7, with 11 bases aligning to TRBD1. CDR1 and CDR2 (germline): MNHEY, SVGAGI. This CDR3 comprises 15 residues. The J segment lost 6 bases and the V segment lost 6 bases, leaving 10 bases of the junction unmatched. As DNA, the CDR3 is TGTGCCAGCAGAAGGAACCGGGACAGGGGGAGCGAGCAGTACTTC. As protein: CASRRNRDRGSEQYF.

The genes are TRBV14 and TRBJ1-2, with D unresolved. Germline V gene data show CDR1 as SGHDN and CDR2 as FVKESK. With 1 base removed from V and 4 bases from J, the gap between germline ends came to 13 bases. This CDR3 region has 15 residues. The CDR3 protein is CASSQALAGGYGYTF. DNA for the CDR3: TGTGCCAGCAGCCAAGCTTTGGCGGGTGGCTATGGCTACACCTTC.

This chain connects TRBV19 to TRBJ1-4, with D hard to call. The ends were cut back, 5 bases at V and 0 bases at J, with 19 bases in the middle. This CDR3 is built from 18 residues. Germline V gene lookup returns CDR1 LNHDA and CDR2 SQIVND (reference sequence). Here the CDR3 DNA reads TGTGCCAGTAGTCCACCCCGCACCACGGTTGCAACTAATGAAAAACTGTTTTTT. The encoded protein is CASSPPRTTVATNEKLFF.

This sequence joins TRBV5-6 and TRBJ2-5, with D maybe TRBD2 (6 bases). Germline V CDR1 and CDR2: SGHDT, YYEEEE. CDR3 length equals 15 residues. V lost 0 bases, J lost 2 bases, and 11 bases lay in between. The CDR3 bases are TGTGCCAGCAGCTTGGCCGGTGCGGGGCAAGAGACCCAGTACTTC. Residues: CASSLAGAGQETQYF.

The V and J genes are TRBV5-1 and TRBJ1-1; 10 nucleotides match TRBD1. Losses at the gene ends were 4 bases for V and 1 base for J; bases not matched to a gene: 4. CDR1 and CDR2 from the germline V gene are SGHRS and YFSETQ. The CDR3 loop spans 15 amino acids. This chain's CDR3 is CASSGDRGENTEAFF. The CDR3 region has the DNA TGCGCCAGCAGCGGGGACAGGGGAGAGAACACTGAAGCTTTCTTT.

The chain is built from TRBV9 and TRBJ1-3; D might be TRBD1 (5 bases). There are 14 residues in the CDR3. The V and J ends lost 0 bases and 4 bases respectively, with 8 bases between them. The V gene's germline CDR1 is SGDLS and CDR2 YYNGEE. For the CDR3, the DNA is TGTGCCAGCAGCGTAGTCCCAGGGGGAAACACCATATATTTT. Its protein is CASSVVPGGNTIYF. Together with reference TRBV9 and TRBJ1-3, the CDR3 gives the full variable domain: DSGVTQTPKHLITATGQRVTLRCSPRSGDLSVYWYQQSLDQGLQFLIQYYNGEERAKGNILERFSAQQFPDLHSELNLSSLELGDSALYFCASSVVPGGNTIYFGEGSWLTVV.

The V call is TRBV3-1 (or the pseudogene TRBV3-2), the J call TRBJ2-5, with TRBD1 matching 9 bases. Trimming took 4 bases from V and 3 from J; bases not matched to a gene: 6. The CDR3 sequence is 15 residues long. Germline-derived CDR1 and CDR2 are LGHDT and YNNKEL (reference sequence). The CDR3 loop reads CASSPWGTGKETQYF. CDR3 bases: TGTGCCAGCAGCCCTTGGGGGACAGGGAAAGAGACCCAGTACTTC.

The J gene is TRBJ2-5, the V gene TRBV5-1; 11 bases align to TRBD2. The V gene end was trimmed by 4 bases and the J gene end by 5 bases; junction bases not matched to a gene: 13. CDR3 length equals 17 residues. Germline CDR1 and CDR2: SGHRS and YFSETQ. Here the CDR3 reads CASSPLLAGASGETQYF. The DNA of the CDR3 is TGCGCCAGCAGCCCCTTACTAGCGGGGGCCTCAGGGGAGACCCAGTACTTC.

The V call is TRBV6-5, the J call TRBJ2-2, with 8 bases identical to TRBD2. This CDR3 region has 12 residues. From germline, CDR1 is MNHEY and CDR2 SVGAGI. V shed 4 bases, J shed 9 bases, and the junction held 1 base outside the gene matches. Written as DNA, the CDR3 is TGTGCCAGCAGTTTTAGCGGGAGGGAGCTGTTTTTT. Translated: CASSFSGRELFF.

The chain is built from TRBV27 and TRBJ2-3; possibly TRBD1 for D (6 bases). The CDR3 has 17 residues. Germline V gene sequence: CDR1 MNHEY, CDR2 SMNVEV (reference sequence). Trimming left V 3 bases short and J 2 bases short, with 18 bases between. The CDR3 loop is CASSFNRVGQLTDTQYF. Here the CDR3 DNA reads TGTGCCAGCAGTTTTAACAGGGTAGGCCAACTCACAGATACGCAGTATTTT.

The chain joins TRBV19 to TRBJ1-1; D is perhaps TRBD1 (5 bases). Trimming stripped 8 bases from V and 1 base from J, with 20 bases between. Germline CDR1 LNHDA, CDR2 SQIVND (reference sequence). The length of the CDR3 is 16 residues. The CDR3 sequence is CASGGGGGATNTEAFF. CDR3 DNA sequence: TGTGCCAGTGGCGGGGGAGGTGGGGCCACGAACACTGAAGCTTTCTTT.

This chain uses TRBV7-3 with TRBJ2-2, with D possibly TRBD2 on 6 matching bases. CDR1 and CDR2 (germline): SGHTA, FQGTGA. The CDR3 loop spans 14 amino acids. V lost 6 bases and J lost 1, with 9 bases in between. The CDR3 region is CASRRGENTGELFF. DNA of the CDR3: TGTGCCAGCAGGCGGGGCGAGAACACCGGGGAGCTGTTTTTT.

J is TRBJ2-5 and V is TRBV28; D might be TRBD1 (6 bases). The germline V gene has CDR1 MDHEN and CDR2 SYDVKM. Trimming shortened V by 6 bases and J by 4 bases, and 15 bases separated the two germline ends. This CDR3 region has 14 residues. The CDR3, as DNA: TGTGCCAGCAGGTTGAGGTGGGGGCGAGAGACCCAGTACTTC. It translates to CASRLRWGRETQYF.

V is TRBV6-5 and J is TRBJ1-5, with 8 bases aligning to TRBD1. This CDR3 is built from 14 residues. V trimming: 4 bases; J trimming: 6 bases; junction bases outside the gene matches: 5. Germline CDR1 reads MNHEY; CDR2 reads SVGAGI. Written as DNA, the CDR3 is TGTGCCAGCAGTTGGACAGGGAGGACTCAGCCCCAGCATTTT. This translates into CASSWTGRTQPQHF.

This CDR3 is CAWSPETTSGRITGELFF. The CDR3 bases are TGTGCCTGGAGTCCCGAAACGACTAGCGGGAGAATCACCGGGGAGCTGTTTTTT. V is TRBV30 and J is TRBJ2-2, with 12 positions matching TRBD2. The CDR3 is 18 amino acids. J was trimmed by 4 bases and V by 2 bases; bases with no gene match: 11. The germline CDR1 and CDR2 sequences are GTSNPN and SVGIG (reference sequence). The full variable domain, completed using reference TRBV30 and TRBJ2-2, is SQTIHQWPATLVQPVGSPLSLECTVEGTSNPNLYWYRQAAGRGLQLLFYSVGIGQISSEVPQNLSASRPQDRQFILSSKKLLLSDSGFYLCAWSPETTSGRITGELFFGEGSRLTVL.